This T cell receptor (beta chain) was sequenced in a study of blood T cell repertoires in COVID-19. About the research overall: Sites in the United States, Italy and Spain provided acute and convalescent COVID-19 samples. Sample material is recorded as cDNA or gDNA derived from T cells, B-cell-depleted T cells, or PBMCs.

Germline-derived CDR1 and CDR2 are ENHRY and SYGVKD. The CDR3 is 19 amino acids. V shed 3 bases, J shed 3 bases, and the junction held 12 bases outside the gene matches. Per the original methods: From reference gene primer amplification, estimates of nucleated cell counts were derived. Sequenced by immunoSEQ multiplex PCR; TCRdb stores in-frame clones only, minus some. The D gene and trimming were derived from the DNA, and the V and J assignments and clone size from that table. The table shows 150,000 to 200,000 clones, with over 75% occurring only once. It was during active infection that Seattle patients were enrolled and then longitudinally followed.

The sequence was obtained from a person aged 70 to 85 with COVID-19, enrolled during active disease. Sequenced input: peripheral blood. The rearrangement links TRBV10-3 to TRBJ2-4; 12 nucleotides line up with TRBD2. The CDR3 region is CAISDPGLAGGPVKNIQYF. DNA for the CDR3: TGTGCCATCAGTGACCCAGGGCTAGCGGGGGGGCCCGTCAAAAACATTCAGTACTTC.